This T cell receptor (beta chain) was recovered during a study of blood T cell repertoires in COVID-19. At the level of the study: Nucleic acid was either cDNA or gDNA, and it came from T cells, B-cell-depleted T cells, or PBMCs.

V gave up 4 bases and J gave up 15 bases; unmatched junction bases: 10. The CDR3 sequence is 12 residues long. Germline CDR1 is SGHDT and CDR2 is YYEEEE. TCRdb keeps only in-frame clones here, not all; method: immunoSEQ multiplex PCR. This table holds roughly 150,000 clones, 82% found once. Those who participated ranged in age from roughly 18 to 90 years and resided in some 24 US areas. V usage is TRBV5-6 and J usage is TRBJ2-1; TRBD1 agrees at 7 bases. Source material: PBMCs or T cells enriched from blood (not recorded which). This receptor was obtained from a man aged 55 to 70 who had recovered from COVID-19. CDR3 nucleotide sequence: TGTGCCAGCAGCCAACCCAGGGGGAGATGGTTCTTC. Its protein product is CASSQPRGRWFF.